The entry below gives a single T cell receptor (beta chain) sequence along with its context. The clone's antigen remains unknown. No base-level quality is on record; no much larger clone is a single base apart. These data come from a study of cytomegalovirus exposure and HLA in healthy donors (dated by TCRdb to about 2017). At the level of the whole study: An earlier analysis of some 500 of the donors reported 276 Gb of sequence data and 100 million to 140 million unique TCR beta sequences from roughly 180 million T cells. Approximately 300 gigabases of sequencing data and approximately 92 million unique TCR sequences made up an early release that covered approximately 700 HLA-typed donors. Of the roughly 410 genotyped donors, approximately 81% were placed in the genetic ancestry cluster associated with self-reported Caucasian donors. The study was designed to test whether signatures of past pathogen exposure could be identified by cataloging public T cell receptors. The study profiled the T cell repertoires of fewer than 850 subjects by immunosequencing and related them to cytomegalovirus serostatus. In addition to the first cohort of around 670 subjects, a separate validation cohort of over 90 different subjects was used. High-throughput TCR immunosequencing, statistical association of individual TCRs with disease status, and machine learning were combined to predict cytomegalovirus infection status. A later analysis re-analyzed previously published TCR beta repertoires from roughly 600 donors and added high-resolution HLA genotyping to study TCR occurrence patterns. In the later analysis, no new phenotypic data were used to find candidate immune exposures; instead, reliance was placed on TCR beta sequences and their occurrence across donors. To decide whether each TCR beta V gene segment behaved as functional or pseudogenic, an earlier analysis of some 540 of the donors relied on high-throughput TCR beta sequencing. Donor age, sex, ethnicity and CMV serostatus were collected together with the repertoire data. A later genetic analysis used genome-wide SNP genotypes for about 60% of the roughly 700 donors, treating that subset as a discovery cohort. Every repertoire in the discovery cohort had been generated on one and the same sequencing platform. HLA typing covered class I and class II loci at four-digit resolution. Typing coverage varied by locus: about 629-630 donors for A, B, C, DRB1 and DQB1; approximately 560 for DQA1; more than 600 for DPA1; 450 to 480 for DPB1. Because of strong linkage in the cohort, roughly five DR-DQ haplotypes were treated as single units for association and clustering. On average, roughly 240,000 unique TCR beta nucleotide sequences were sequenced per donor among 398 genotyped donors of the cohort, with around 19% of those sequences being non-productive.

The CDR3, from cysteine to phenylalanine, totals 17 residues. The read is trimmed to its CDR3 DNA, 51 bases read in frame from base 1. V and J lose 1 base and 5 bases, and a span of 21 bases separates them. Sequences SGDLS (CDR1) and YYNGEE (CDR2) are obtained from the germline V gene. What the research found in general, with its limitations: Linkage disequilibrium might explain the correlated functional status among segregating V segments, but an unknown experimental factor could not be excluded. Some IMGT-functional V segments, including TRBV6-2 and TRBV6-3, could not be distinguished by the 87-base-pair reads and were therefore excluded. In a later analysis, most CMV-associated TCR beta chains were found to appear HLA-restricted, with HLA associations seemingly driven largely by CMV exposure. Compared with the 666-donor mean, donors in an Asian-associated ancestry cluster had fewer N-insertions in productive TCRs, according to a later genetic analysis. In a later genetic analysis, a missense DCLRE1C variant was associated with V-gene and J-gene trimming of TCR beta chains, and the association was replicated in an independent cohort. A few of the identified cytomegalovirus-associated TCR beta chains were confirmed in vitro to be specific for cytomegalovirus antigens. At a false discovery rate of 0.05, a later analysis linked 16,951 TCR beta sequences to specific HLA alleles. The only immune exposure information available for the cohort was CMV serostatus. The classifier was reported to diagnose cytomegalovirus status with high specificity and sensitivity in both the original and validation cohorts. HLA typing was unavailable for some donors at each locus, so association tests used only the typed subset. Across donors, most TCR sequences were observed very rarely, whereas some public TCRs were present in many individuals. Presence/absence analyses assumed roughly uniform sequencing depth across donors, an assumption that may not hold. Several of the top co-occurrence clusters appeared to be linked to parvovirus B19, influenza, CMV and Epstein-Barr virus, according to a later analysis. A further reported finding was that TCR beta sequences accurately predicted the HLA-A and HLA-B alleles for most subjects in the first cohort. According to a later analysis, TCR association rates differed among HLA loci, with DRB1 alleles showing the most associated TCRs and HLA-C alleles showing the fewest. The study gave a list of 150 to 200 TCR beta chains associated with cytomegalovirus. In this cohort, only TCR beta chains were sequenced, and detectable features were limited by the absence of alpha or paired-chain data. It was suggested by the authors that the approach could potentially be generalized to other disease states and immunological phenotypes. A later analysis found that HLA-associated TCR beta chains were more clonally expanded and had lower generation probabilities than equally common non-associated chains. Because counts were too low, roughly 18 rarely observed V segments, including chromosome 9 orphons, were left out of the earlier analysis of 500 to 650 of the donors. Broadly in line with IMGT annotations, most TCR beta V segments showed up in productive rearrangements about 87% or about 30% of the time in an earlier analysis of approximately 600 of the donors. A cluster of highly shared sequence variants was judged likely to be a technical artifact of the sequencing pipeline. Assigning TCR associations to individual alleles was difficult when HLA alleles, especially DR and DQ, strongly co-occurred.

The library was generated by the immunoSEQ multiplex PCR assay. For the multiplex PCR, a mixture combining 60 forward primers for TCR Vbeta segments and 13 reverse primers for TCR Jbeta segments was used. The CDR3 region of rearranged TCR beta genes was amplified from genomic DNA by a multiplex PCR assay. On the Illumina HiSeq System, the amplified TCR beta libraries were sequenced as 87-base-pair reads. Processing in the source paper ran as follows. A later analysis tallied approximately 87 million unique TCR beta chains across the 700 or so repertoires, and about 12 million of those chains were shared by two or more donors. To remove PCR and sequencing errors, raw reads were error-corrected and collapsed into unique sequences using a nearest-neighbor algorithm that merged closely related sequences. To assign V, D and J gene segments, CDR3 sequences were aligned to IMGT reference sequences. For a sequence to be retained, a match of at least six nucleotides was required to both a V gene segment and a J gene segment. Rearrangements were called productive when the CDR3 lacked stop codons and stayed in frame with V and J; all others were non-productive. Following IMGT convention, CDR3 was defined as the stretch from the second conserved V-encoded cysteine up to the conserved J-encoded phenylalanine. The earlier analysis of around 640 of the donors excluded sequences that lacked an unambiguous match to a single V gene segment. An earlier analysis of 587 of the donors called V segments functional above 56.7% productive rearrangements and segregating when the between-donor standard deviation exceeded 5%. A statistical classification framework was developed to diagnose cytomegalovirus status using the catalog of TCR beta chain sequences. In a later analysis, TCR nucleotide sequences were compared against IMGT/GENE-DB human TR gene sequences so that V and J genes could be assigned. A later analysis assigned CDR3 sequences and most-parsimonious VDJ recombination scenarios with the TCRdist pipeline. In a later analysis, every TCR beta chain was defined by the combination of its CDR3 amino acid sequence and its V-gene family, and reads without a unique V-gene family were dropped. As a way to deal with suspected cross-contamination and a sequencing artifact, a later analysis dropped 500 to 700 nucleotide sequences that were highly shared and had low generation probability. In a later analysis, a clonal expansion index for each public chain was calculated from normalized within-repertoire ranks of inferred template counts. In a later analysis, generation probabilities were computed using a VDJ recombination model fitted to out-of-frame rearrangements, and the results were checked against IGoR. Hypergeometric tests were used in a later analysis to score TCR-TCR, TCR-HLA and TCR-CMV co-occurrence, with a repertoire-size bias correction applied to the TCR pairs. In a later analysis, false discovery rates were estimated by permuting HLA or CMV assignments 20 times. In a later analysis, co-occurring TCRs were grouped using DBSCAN, with TCRdist sequence similarity added in when clustering inside HLA-allele-positive subsets. Repertoires with fewer than 30,000 or more than 120,000 public chains were left out of co-occurrence clustering, as were about five repertoires with anomalous nucleotide sharing. TCRdb took this table from immuneACCESS and kept in-frame rearrangements with V and J called. Such tables lack part of the clones; where checked against another copy, unresolved V genes explain under half of the gap, and the rest is unexplained. The V and J calls and clone size were taken over from that table, and D and trimming were inferred from the DNA. The sample profile shows hundreds of thousands of clones; more than 85% of them were found once. The ten largest clones represent over 0.95% of the sample.

The cohort comprised under 700 healthy bone marrow donors. At the time of sampling, every cohort member was nominally healthy, though immune exposures that went unrecorded were likely present. The donor was CMV seronegative and belonged to the group of 352 seronegative cohort members. Every donor gave a peripheral blood sample, and the peripheral blood mononuclear cells from that sample were used for TCR beta sequencing. The Qiagen DNeasy Blood Extraction Kit was used to extract genomic DNA from the blood cell samples. The sequence derives from a woman aged 18-29 years in good health and CMV-seronegative. Input material: PBMCs. This receptor chain uses TRBV9 and TRBJ2-5; tentative D gene TRBD2, with 6 bases matching. The DNA reads TGTGCCAGCAGCGTAAGTCCAGAGAGGCGGGGAGGTGAGACCCAGTACTTC. Its protein product is CASSVSPERRGGETQYF.